This T cell receptor (beta chain) is drawn from a study of long-term antiretroviral therapy in people with HIV. A v3.0 immunoSEQ assay was performed at survey level. TCRdb's copy holds only in-frame clones and misses some; the assay was immunoSEQ multiplex PCR. This table has about 34,000 clones, roughly 77% appearing once. For each donor, at least one pre-ART and at least two post-ART PBMC samples were available. The sample here was unsorted PBMCs, taken 1.9 years after starting antiretroviral therapy. This TCR came from a man aged 18 to 29 with HIV.

The CDR3 DNA follows: TGTGCCAGCAGCCAAGACAGTCTAGGGGTTAGGACCGGGGAGCTGTTTTTT. Amino acid sequence: CASSQDSLGVRTGELFF. The chain couples TRBV14 to TRBJ2-2, with D perhaps TRBD1 (5 bases). CDR1 and CDR2 (germline): SGHDN, FVKESK. This CDR3 has 17 amino acids. The ends were cut back, 0 bases at V and 5 bases at J, with 16 bases in the middle. Full variable domain (outside the CDR3, taken from reference TRBV14 and TRBJ2-2): EAGVTQFPSHSVIEKGQTVTLRCDPISGHDNLYWYRRVMGKEIKFLLHFVKESKQDESGMPNNRFLAERTGGTYSTLKVQPAELEDSGVYFCASSQDSLGVRTGELFFGEGSRLTVL.